The next 20 T cell receptor beta chains were all read from a single sample in a study of T cells in Graves' hyperthyroidism and ophthalmopathy. The TCR beta CDR3 regions underwent amplification using RNA transcripts as the source. In the first-round RT-PCR of the TCR CDR3, the HTBI primer set was used. From the multiplex PCR reads, TCRdb called clonotypes with MiXCR, one entry per CDR3 protein. The table shows some 490,000 distinct CDR3 sequences, with 22% occurring only once. The sequenced sample was blood. Every receptor here comes from a woman in her 70s with Graves' ophthalmopathy.

This clonotype was seen a few times. One junction end disagrees with the germline gene, perhaps due to a read error. The V call is TRBV29-1, the J call TRBJ1-5; D ambiguous. This CDR3 contains 13 residues. CDR1 is SQVTM and CDR2 is ANQGSEA in the germline V gene. CDR3 nucleotide sequence: TGCAGCGTTCAAGAGGGCCGAAATCAGCCCCAGCATTTT. This translates into CSVQEGRNQPQHF.

Only a few counts were recorded for this clonotype. The CDR3 nucleotides are TGTGCCAGCAGCTTAGTTGGCGGGAATGAAGCTTTCTTT. Its translation is CASSLVGGNEAFF. The chain couples TRBV7-9 to TRBJ1-1; D is unclear. Per germline, CDR1 SEHNR and CDR2 FQNEAQ (reference sequence). V lost 1 base and J lost 7, with 10 bases in between. This CDR3 has 13 residues.

This clonotype was detected many times. J is TRBJ2-5 and V is TRBV14; maybe TRBD1 (5 bases). The germline V gene encodes CDR1 SGHDN and CDR2 FVKESK. Trimming stripped 0 bases from V and 6 bases from J, with 8 bases between. The CDR3 has 13 amino acids. The CDR3: CASSQEQGKTQYF. CDR3 in DNA: TGTGCCAGCAGCCAAGAGCAGGGAAAGACCCAGTACTTC.

The chain employs TRBV11-2 and TRBJ1-6; D uncertain. CDR1 SGHAT and CDR2 FQNNGV come from the germline V gene. Trimming cost V 1 base and J 7 bases, with 5 bases left between them. There are 13 residues in the CDR3. For the CDR3, the DNA is TGTGCCAGCAGCTTAGCTTCCAATTCACCCCTCCACTTT. It codes for CASSLASNSPLHF.

The chain combines TRBV4-3 with TRBJ2-3; D ambiguous. The CDR3 is 14 residues long. Germline CDR1 is LGHNA and CDR2 is YSLEER. Deletions cut 0 bases from V and 5 bases from J, with 9 bases between. The CDR3 region is CASSQDRPQDTQYF. The CDR3 DNA sequence: TGCGCCAGCAGCCAAGATCGCCCCCAAGATACGCAGTATTTT.

The rearrangement links TRBV20-1 to TRBJ2-1; 7 positions agree with TRBD2. The CDR3 length is 14 residues. CDR1 is DFQATT and CDR2 is SNEGSKA in the germline V gene (reference sequence). The V and J ends lost 1 base and 1 base, in that order; junction bases with no gene match: 1. The DNA of the CDR3 is TGCAGTGCTAGAGGACTAGCTTCCTACAATGAGCAGTTCTTC. Residues: CSARGLASYNEQFF.

Concerning this clonotype itself: This could be a read error, since a much larger clone is one nucleotide away. This chain uses TRBV28 with TRBJ2-7, with no clear D. Germline V CDR1 and CDR2: MDHEN, SYDVKM. The CDR3 has 14 residues. Trimming left V 6 bases short and J 3 bases short, with 15 bases between. CDR3: CASRSLGPVYEQYF. In DNA, the CDR3 is TGTGCCAGCAGATCCCTCGGGCCAGTCTACGAGCAGTACTTC. Drawing the rest from reference TRBV28 and TRBJ2-7, the complete variable domain is DVKVTQSSRYLVKRTGEKVFLECVQDMDHENMFWYRQDPGLGLRLIYFSYDVKMKEKGDIPEGYSVSREKKERFSLILESASTNQTSMYLCASRSLGPVYEQYFGPGTRLTVT.

Many counts were recorded for this clonotype. This rearrangement joins TRBV19 to TRBJ2-7; a possible D gene is TRBD2 (6 bases). The V end was cut by 3 bases, the J end by 3 bases, with 18 bases between. Germline V CDR1 and CDR2: LNHDA, SQIVND (reference sequence). CDR3 length equals 16 residues. DNA of the CDR3: TGTGCCAGTAGTATCTTCGGGACTCAGCACGACTACGAGCAGTACTTC. Translating it yields CASSIFGTQHDYEQYF.

This clonotype occurred a few times. The CDR3 reads CAIRETSGPTDTQYF. The CDR3, as DNA: TGTGCCATCAGGGAGACTAGCGGACCCACAGATACGCAGTATTTT. The V call is TRBV10-3, the J call TRBJ2-3; 9 bases map to TRBD2. The germline V gene has CDR1 ENHRY and CDR2 SYGVKD. The CDR3 is made up of 15 amino acids. With V trimmed by 6 bases and J by 2 bases, 6 bases remained unmatched.

About this clonotype: The germline gene is not matched at one end of the junction; a read error may be the cause. The rearrangement joins TRBV2 to TRBJ2-2; D is possibly TRBD2 (5 bases). Germline V CDR1 and CDR2: SNHLY, FYNNEI. This CDR3 has 15 residues. This CDR3 reads CASSETLRSTGELVF. The CDR3 DNA is TGTGCCAGCAGTGAAACCCTCCGTTCGACCGGGGAGCTGGTTTTT.

This clonotype was counted a single time. One end of the junction is discordant with germline, which a read error may explain. The V gene is TRBV28, the J gene TRBJ1-2; the D is unclear. Per the germline V gene, CDR1 is MDHEN and CDR2 is SYDVKM. The CDR3 has 17 amino acids. The CDR3 sequence: CASSLAALMGLNHGYTF. Here the CDR3 DNA reads TGTGCCAGCAGTCTCGCCGCCTTGATGGGCCTTAACCATGGCTACACCTTC.

This clonotype was seen a handful of times. The chain carries TRBV24-1 and TRBJ1-1; D not certain. This CDR3 has 12 residues. In germline, CDR1 is KGHDR, CDR2 SFDVKD. V was cut by 2 bases and J by 10 bases, with 10 bases left in between. The CDR3 DNA reads TGTGCCACCAGTGATTGCCACTGTTTAGCTTTCTTT. It codes for CATSDCHCLAFF.

V usage is TRBV10-2 and J usage is TRBJ2-2; D is perhaps TRBD1 (6 bases). Trimming cost V 9 bases and J 4 bases, with 15 bases left between them. The germline V gene encodes CDR1 WSHSY and CDR2 SAAADI. The CDR3 is made up of 14 amino acids. For the CDR3, the DNA is TGCGCCAGTATACAGGGTATGGGCACCGGGGAGCTGTTTTTT. Residues: CASIQGMGTGELFF.

There are a few counts of this clonotype. This chain connects TRBV2 to TRBJ2-5, with a weak D call TRBD1 (5 bases). Trimming pared 4 bases from V and 1 base from J, leaving 7 bases between. Germline assignment: CDR1 SNHLY and CDR2 FYNNEI. This CDR3 comprises 13 residues. DNA for the CDR3: TGTGCCAGCAGTGTAGACAGCCAAGAGACCCAGTACTTC. This encodes CASSVDSQETQYF.

This clonotype was observed a handful of times. CDR3 bases: TGTGCCAGCAGCTTAAGTCCGGGGCCAGGGGAAGGGGAGCAGTACTTC. This codes for CASSLSPGPGEGEQYF. The chain carries TRBV7-2 and TRBJ2-7; D possibly corresponds to TRBD1 (6 bases). The germline V gene has CDR1 SGHTA and CDR2 FQGNSA. Trimming took 2 bases from V and 7 from J, leaving 21 bases between them. The length of the CDR3 is 16 residues.

This clonotype was counted at least ten times. The chain uses TRBV11-2 and TRBJ2-1; TRBD2 matches at 10 bases. The CDR3 has 15 amino acids. Trimming at V came to 2 bases and at J to 5 bases, leaving 3 bases not matched to a gene. Germline loops: CDR1 SGHAT, CDR2 FQNNGV. The CDR3 here is CASSLSLAGNNEQFF. In DNA, the CDR3 is TGTGCCAGCAGCTTATCACTAGCGGGAAACAATGAGCAGTTCTTC. The full variable domain, in which reference TRBV11-2 and TRBJ2-1 provide the parts outside the CDR3, is EAGVAQSPRYKIIEKRQSVAFWCNPISGHATLYWYQQILGQGPKLLIQFQNNGVVDDSQLPKDRFSAERLKGVDSTLKIQPAKLEDSAVYLCASSLSLAGNNEQFFGPGTRLTVL.

This clonotype appeared many times. The chain recombines TRBV7-2 with TRBJ2-5, with 7 bases identical to TRBD2. V trimming: 0 bases; J trimming: 6 bases; junction bases outside the gene matches: 7. Germline CDR1 and CDR2: SGHTA and FQGNSA. CDR3 size: 15 residues. In nucleotides, the CDR3 is TGTGCCAGCAGCTTAGCCCCCACTAGCGTTCAGACCCAGTACTTC. This gives the protein CASSLAPTSVQTQYF.

This clonotype was counted at least ten times. V and J are TRBV11-2 and TRBJ1-1; no firm D call. V was pared by 3 bases and J by 0 bases, with 8 bases between. The germline V gene has CDR1 SGHAT and CDR2 FQNNGV. The CDR3 runs 14 residues. The DNA for the CDR3 is TGTGCCAGCAGCTTTAAGCGGGTGAACACTGAAGCTTTCTTT. Its translation is CASSFKRVNTEAFF. The variable domain in full, with the rest retrieved from reference TRBV11-2 and TRBJ1-1, is EAGVAQSPRYKIIEKRQSVAFWCNPISGHATLYWYQQILGQGPKLLIQFQNNGVVDDSQLPKDRFSAERLKGVDSTLKIQPAKLEDSAVYLCASSFKRVNTEAFFGQGTRLTVV.

In this sample, this clonotype turned up many times. This chain uses TRBV7-2 with TRBJ2-1; 7 bases are shared with TRBD2. Losses at the gene ends were 8 bases for V and 7 bases for J; bases not matched to a gene: 11. Looked up from germline, CDR1 is SGHTA and CDR2 is FQGNSA. The CDR3 is made up of 14 amino acids. Here the CDR3 DNA reads TGTGCCAGCGTTGCTAGCGGAGTGAGGAATGAGCAGTTCTTC. It specifies CASVASGVRNEQFF. Together with reference TRBV7-2 and TRBJ2-1, the CDR3 gives the full variable domain: GAGVSQSPSNKVTEKGKDVELRCDPISGHTALYWYRQSLGQGLEFLIYFQGNSAPDKSGLPSDRFSAERTGGSVSTLTIQRTQQEDSAVYLCASVASGVRNEQFFGPGTRLTVL.

This clonotype was recorded a few times. DNA for the CDR3: TGTGCCAGTAGTGGGGGCGGAATAAACTATGGCTACACCTTC. This encodes CASSGGGINYGYTF. V and J are TRBV19 and TRBJ1-2; tentative D call: TRBD1 (6 bases). V was pared by 5 bases and J by 2 bases, with 12 bases between. CDR1 and CDR2 (germline): LNHDA, SQIVND (reference sequence). The length of the CDR3 is 14 residues.